The 24 T cell receptor beta chains below all came from one sample that was sequenced in a study of regulatory T cells in long-lasting Graves disease. Arm-PCR of CDR3 regions and iRepertoire HTBI primers were the basis on which TCR beta libraries were built. In TCRdb, the multiplex PCR reads were re-called with MiXCR into one record per CDR3 protein. The sample lists 420,000 or so distinct CDR3 sequences, less than 20% seen once, with 23% in the top ten. Time point meaning: newly diagnosed GD, antithyroid drugs for less than 3 months. PBMCs provided the RNA from which the TCR library was made. The same sample was also used in a study of T cells in Graves' hyperthyroidism and ophthalmopathy.

This specimen was peripheral blood mononuclear cells (PBMCs), taken at new diagnosis, from a patient treated with antithyroid drugs. The receptors derive from a woman between 18 and 29 years old with Graves disease.

The gene calls are TRBV11-2 and TRBJ2-3; the match to TRBD2 covers 7 bases. Per germline, CDR1 SGHAT and CDR2 FQNNGV. CDR3 length equals 15 residues. Germline trimming cut 5 bases from V and 4 bases from J; bases unmatched to any gene: 9. The CDR3 bases are TGTGCCAGCAGCACTTTTATGGGGGGGGCAGATACGCAGTATTTT. This gives the protein CASSTFMGGADTQYF.

There are many counts of this clonotype. The chain has TRBV28 and TRBJ2-5; 12 bases fit TRBD1. This CDR3 is built from 15 residues. Trimming removed 8 bases from V and 2 bases from J; junction bases left unmatched: 6. Per the germline V gene, CDR1 is MDHEN and CDR2 is SYDVKM. Here the CDR3 reads CASARDRGLQETQYF. The DNA for the CDR3 is TGTGCCAGCGCCCGGGACAGGGGGCTTCAAGAGACCCAGTACTTC.

In this sample, this clonotype turned up many times. V gene TRBV28 combines with J gene TRBJ1-2, with D maybe TRBD1 (5 bases). Germline CDR1 MDHEN, CDR2 SYDVKM. V was trimmed by 2 bases and J by 6 bases, leaving 10 bases between them. The CDR3 extends over 13 amino acids. This CDR3 is CASSLAGFNGYTF. In DNA, the CDR3 is TGTGCCAGCAGTTTAGCAGGGTTCAATGGCTACACCTTC.

This clonotype was counted ten times or more. This sequence joins TRBV6-1 and TRBJ2-3, with a possible D match to TRBD2 (5 bases). The V end lost 0 bases, the J end lost 3 bases, and 7 bases lay between the germline ends. CDR1 and CDR2 from the germline V gene are MNHNS and SASEGT. The CDR3 is made up of 14 amino acids. The CDR3 is CASSEARETDTQYF. For the CDR3, the DNA is TGTGCCAGCAGTGAAGCGAGGGAGACAGATACGCAGTATTTT.

Many counts were recorded for this clonotype. Compared with germline, one end of the junction differs, possibly owing to a read error. This chain joins TRBV11-2 and TRBJ2-1, with 10 bases that match TRBD2. Germline assignment: CDR1 SGHAT and CDR2 FQNNGV. The length of the CDR3 is 12 residues. The CDR3 spells CASSSLAGATHF. The CDR3 DNA follows: TGTGCCAGCAGCTCCCTAGCGGGAGCCACTCACTTC. Looking up the rest from reference TRBV11-2 and TRBJ2-1 gives the full variable domain: EAGVAQSPRYKIIEKRQSVAFWCNPISGHATLYWYQQILGQGPKLLIQFQNNGVVDDSQLPKDRFSAERLKGVDSTLKIQPAKLEDSAVYLCASSSLAGATHFGPGTRLTVL.

The CDR3 nucleotides read TGCGCCAGCAGTGATTTGGGAATCCACTACGAGCAGTACTTC. Protein product: CASSDLGIHYEQYF. The V and J genes are TRBV10-2 and TRBJ2-7; D unclear. The V and J ends lost 3 bases and 3 bases respectively, with 12 bases between them. The germline gives CDR1 WSHSY, CDR2 SAAADI. The CDR3 has 14 residues.

This clonotype was recorded a few times. The chain links TRBV7-3 to TRBJ2-7, with D possibly TRBD1 on 6 matching bases. Trimming removed 3 bases at V and 3 bases at J, with 12 bases between. The V gene's germline CDR1 is SGHTA and CDR2 FQGTGA. This CDR3 is built from 14 residues. The CDR3 is CASSFSGVGYEQYF. CDR3 DNA sequence: TGTGCCAGCAGCTTTTCAGGGGTAGGCTACGAGCAGTACTTC.

This clonotype was seen ten or more times. The gene calls are TRBV11-2 and TRBJ2-7; D is perhaps TRBD1 or TRBD2 (5 bases each). CDR1 is SGHAT, CDR2 FQNNGV, per germline. The CDR3 consists of 15 residues. V lost 5 bases to trimming and J lost 0 bases, with 14 bases between them. CDR3 DNA sequence: TGTGCCAGCAGCCGCCGGGACGGGATCTCCTACGAGCAGTACTTC. Its translation: CASSRRDGISYEQYF.

This chain links TRBV20-1 with TRBJ2-3; D may be TRBD1 or TRBD2 (9 bases each). With 1 base removed from V and 0 bases from J, the gap between germline ends came to 23 bases. CDR3 length: 19 amino acids. From germline, CDR1 is DFQATT and CDR2 SNEGSKA (reference sequence). CDR3 sequence: CSARGLGQGLAGSTDTQYF. The CDR3, as DNA: TGCAGTGCTAGAGGGCTTGGACAGGGGCTAGCGGGAAGCACAGATACGCAGTATTTT.

V is TRBV7-9 and J is TRBJ1-5; D is unresolved. The CDR3 has 14 residues. V was clipped by 5 bases and J by 6 bases, with 14 bases between them. The germline gives CDR1 SEHNR, CDR2 FQNEAQ (reference sequence). This chain's CDR3 is CASSQAVFGQPQHF. The CDR3 region has the DNA TGTGCCAGCAGCCAAGCAGTTTTCGGTCAGCCCCAGCATTTT.

The sample holds a few counts of this clonotype. The CDR3 protein is CATGQGGKYGYTF. In nucleotides, the CDR3 is TGTGCCACCGGACAGGGAGGGAAGTATGGCTACACCTTC. V is TRBV19 and J is TRBJ1-2; 8 positions agree with TRBD1. The CDR3 contains 13 residues. Germline values: CDR1 LNHDA, CDR2 SQIVND (reference sequence). Trimming took 10 bases from V and 5 from J; bases not matched to a gene: 9.

This clonotype was seen a handful of times. The CDR3 DNA is TGCGCCAGCAAAGGAACTAGCGGGACCTACGAGCAGTACTTC. It yields the protein CASKGTSGTYEQYF. V is TRBV5-1 and J is TRBJ2-7; 10 bases are shared with TRBD2. Unmatched junction bases numbered 5, after V lost 6 bases and J lost 2 bases. Germline-derived CDR1 and CDR2 are SGHRS and YFSETQ. This CDR3 region has 14 residues.

This clonotype was seen at least ten times. V usage is TRBV7-8 and J usage is TRBJ1-4, with TRBD1 matching 8 bases. This CDR3 is built from 14 residues. The V and J ends lost 4 bases and 7 bases, in that order; junction bases with no gene match: 5. CDR1 is SGHVS, CDR2 FQNEAQ, per germline. The DNA of the CDR3 is TGTGCCAGCAGCTCAGGGGGCACGGGTGAAAAACTGTTTTTT. This sequence encodes CASSSGGTGEKLFF.

This clonotype was observed at least ten times. V is TRBV2 and J is TRBJ1-5; the D is unclear. The CDR3 is 15 amino acids. Trimming stripped 2 bases from V and 4 bases from J, with 12 bases between. CDR1 is SNHLY and CDR2 is FYNNEI in the germline V gene. CDR3 coding DNA: TGTGCCAGCAGTGAACTGAAGGGTGGGAATCAGCCCCAGCATTTT. Translation gives CASSELKGGNQPQHF.

There are a few counts of this clonotype. V is TRBV5-1 and J is TRBJ2-1; D call uncertain. Per the germline V gene, CDR1 is SGHRS and CDR2 is YFSETQ. The CDR3 extends over 13 amino acids. The CDR3 region is CASPGINYNEQFF. The CDR3 DNA reads as TGCGCTTCTCCAGGTATCAACTACAATGAGCAGTTCTTC. Full variable domain (missing parts from reference TRBV5-1 and TRBJ2-1): KAGVTQTPRYLIKTRGQQVTLSCSPISGHRSVSWYQQTPGQGLQFLFEYFSETQRNKGNFPGRFSGRQFSNSRSEMNVSTLELGDSALYLCASPGINYNEQFFGPGTRLTVL.

The V call is TRBV28, the J call TRBJ2-4, with TRBD2 identical over 9 bases. CDR1 is MDHEN, CDR2 SYDVKM, per germline. The CDR3 spans 12 residues. Trimming cost V 8 bases and J 16 bases; bases outside gene matches: 12. CDR3 in amino acids: CASGRTSGLLYF. The CDR3 DNA reads TGTGCCAGCGGTCGAACTAGCGGGCTATTATACTTC.

This clonotype came up a few times. V and J are TRBV24-1 and TRBJ1-2, with D uncertain. The CDR3 is 13 amino acids. Trimming cost V 0 bases and J 6 bases, with 7 bases left between them. Per germline, CDR1 KGHDR and CDR2 SFDVKD. This CDR3 reads CATSDLRADGYTF. Written as DNA, the CDR3 is TGTGCCACCAGTGATTTGAGAGCAGATGGCTACACCTTC.

This clonotype was found a few times. V usage is TRBV28 and J usage is TRBJ1-4; D perhaps matches TRBD1 (5 bases). The CDR3 is 13 residues long. The V gene lost 4 bases and the J gene lost 4 bases, with 7 bases spanning the gap. CDR1 MDHEN and CDR2 SYDVKM come from the germline V gene. The CDR3 nucleotides are TGTGCCAGCAGTTCGGGACGTAATGAAAAACTGTTTTTT. Translating gives CASSSGRNEKLFF.

This clonotype turned up a few times. The gene calls are TRBV3-1 and TRBJ2-3; 11 nucleotides align to TRBD2. Germline lookup yields CDR1 LGHDT and CDR2 YNNKEL (reference sequence). The CDR3 covers 16 residues. Trimming removed 5 bases from V and 1 base from J; junction bases left unmatched: 5. CDR3: CASSSFSGRGTDTQYF. Here the CDR3 DNA reads TGTGCCAGCAGCTCCTTTAGCGGGAGGGGCACAGATACGCAGTATTTT.

The rearrangement joins TRBV20-1 to TRBJ2-7, with D perhaps assigned TRBD1 or TRBD2 (5 bases each). There are 15 residues in the CDR3. V was pared by 0 bases and J by 9 bases, with 21 bases between. The V gene's germline CDR1 is DFQATT and CDR2 SNEGSKA (reference sequence). Here the CDR3 DNA reads TGCAGTGCTAGAGATGATGAAGGGACGGCCCCGGCGCAGTACTTC. It translates to CSARDDEGTAPAQYF.

This clonotype was detected ten times or more. The rearrangement links TRBV3-1 to TRBJ2-5; a weak D match, TRBD1 (5 bases). Trimming stripped 4 bases from V and 3 bases from J, with 18 bases between. CDR3 length: 16 residues. In germline, CDR1 is LGHDT, CDR2 YNNKEL (reference sequence). As DNA, the CDR3 is TGTGCCAGCAGCCGCCGAACAGGCTCGGCCGAAGAGACCCAGTACTTC. Its protein product is CASSRRTGSAEETQYF.

V usage is TRBV29-1 and J usage is TRBJ2-7; no reliable D call. Germline-derived CDR1 and CDR2 are SQVTM and ANQGSEA. CDR3 length: 13 amino acids. The V and J ends lost 5 bases and 0 bases respectively, with 11 bases between them. CDR3 sequence reads: CSVRRQDSYEQYF. The DNA for the CDR3 is TGCAGCGTTAGGAGACAAGACTCCTACGAGCAGTACTTC.

This clonotype was picked up many times. V and J are TRBV4-3 and TRBJ1-2; no reliable D call. CDR3 length: 13 residues. Trimming removed 1 base from V and 7 bases from J, with 10 bases in between. CDR1 and CDR2 from the germline V gene are LGHNA and YSLEER. CDR3 sequence: CASSQAADLGYTF. The DNA of the CDR3 is TGCGCCAGCAGCCAAGCTGCTGATCTTGGCTACACCTTC.

The chain links TRBV6-1 to TRBJ2-2; D not certain. The germline V and J ends were trimmed by 2 bases and 1 base, with 8 bases remaining between them. Germline V lookup: CDR1 MNHNS, CDR2 SASEGT. The length of the CDR3 is 15 residues. Written as DNA, the CDR3 is TGTGCCAGCAGTGAAATCTGGGGGAACACCGGGGAGCTGTTTTTT. It codes for CASSEIWGNTGELFF.